This T cell receptor (beta chain) was captured by sequencing in a study of CD8 T cells in Susac syndrome. Study in general: Clinical remission applied to eight sequenced Susac syndrome patients, and six had active disease. Patients with Susac syndrome had blood drawn and were at that point therapy-naive, on corticosteroids, or on intravenous immunoglobulin alone.

Random-hexamer reverse transcription was applied to roughly 0.45 to 1 ug RNA. TCRdb called the immunoSEQ multiplex PCR reads again in MiXCR, with one record for every CDR3 protein. The repertoire holds about 190,000 distinct CDR3 sequences, with 90% to 95% as singletons. Per germline, CDR1 SGHRS and CDR2 YFSETQ. This CDR3 has 15 residues. The germline V and J ends were trimmed by 0 bases and 4 bases, with 11 bases remaining between them. Patients having Susac syndrome satisfied recently defined diagnostic criteria for definite or probable disease. It was negative isolation that provided the CD8+ and CD4+ T cells, whereas TEMRA cells were enriched by FACS.

This receptor was identified in a human donor with Susac syndrome. The gene calls are TRBV5-1 and TRBJ2-1; a weak D match, TRBD1 (5 bases). The specimen sequenced was CD4+ T cells from PBMCs. The chain's CDR3 is CASSLADSVYNEQFF. CDR3 nucleotides: TGCGCCAGCAGCTTGGCAGACAGCGTTTACAATGAGCAGTTCTTC.